Shown below are 11 T cell receptor beta chains from a single sample sequenced in a study of cytomegalovirus exposure and HLA in healthy donors (dated by TCRdb to about 2017). Library prep was done by the immunoSEQ multiplex PCR assay. The multiplex PCR relied on a mix of 60 forward primers for TCR Vbeta segments and 13 reverse primers for TCR Jbeta segments. Drawn from immuneACCESS, this table holds only the in-frame rearrangements with V and J called that TCRdb kept. Clones are partly lost; checked studies trace under half to an unresolved V gene and leave the rest unexplained. The table for this sample lists 200,000 to 300,000 clones; roughly 78% of them were counted only once. Together, the top ten hold 0.4% to 0.6% of the sample. The material sequenced was PBMCs. Every receptor here comes from a boy aged 10-17 years in good health and CMV-seronegative.

This clone showed up just a few times. The chain carries TRBV11-3 and TRBJ1-1, with 8 bases fitting TRBD1. The germline V gene has CDR1 SGHNT and CDR2 YENEEA. V shed 1 base, J shed 6 bases, and the junction held 7 bases outside the gene matches. This CDR3 is built from 15 residues. The CDR3 coding sequence is TGTGCCAGCAGCTTAGGGACAGGGCATGCGCCTGAAGCTTTCTTT. Its protein is CASSLGTGHAPEAFF.

As to this clone: Germline is not matched at one junction end, which may reflect a read error. This CDR3 is CASSLGLILNF. In DNA form, the CDR3 reads TGTGCCAGCAGCTTAGGCCTGATCCTAAACTTC. V gene TRBV7-9 combines with J gene TRBJ2-7; D gene uncertain. This CDR3 comprises 11 residues. Looked up from germline, CDR1 is SEHNR and CDR2 is FQNEAQ (reference sequence).

The V and J genes are TRBV5-4 and TRBJ2-7, with TRBD2 matching 7 bases. Germline-derived CDR1 and CDR2 are SGHNT and YYREEE (reference sequence). Trimming took 4 bases from V and 5 from J; bases not matched to a gene: 12. The CDR3 contains 15 residues. This CDR3 reads CASSGGTTPEDEQYF. Written as DNA, the CDR3 is TGTGCCAGCAGCGGAGGGACTACCCCTGAGGACGAGCAGTACTTC. Full variable domain (missing parts from reference TRBV5-4 and TRBJ2-7): ETGVTQSPTHLIKTRGQQVTLRCSSQSGHNTVSWYQQALGQGPQFIFQYYREEENGRGNFPPRFSGLQFPNYSSELNVNALELDDSALYLCASSGGTTPEDEQYFGPGTRLTVT.

V usage is TRBV6-1 and J usage is TRBJ2-3, with 11 bases identical to TRBD1. The germline V gene encodes CDR1 MNHNS and CDR2 SASEGT. The CDR3 is 14 residues long. J gave up 3 bases and V 10 bases, and 6 bases lay outside the gene matches. As DNA, the CDR3 is TGTGCCATGCAGCGGGACAGGGGGACAGATACGCAGTATTTT. It translates to CAMQRDRGTDTQYF.

This sequence joins TRBV5-1 and TRBJ2-7; D is perhaps TRBD2 (6 bases). Trimming removed 3 bases at V and 6 bases at J, with 16 bases between. The CDR3 length is 14 residues. Germline-derived CDR1 and CDR2 are SGHRS and YFSETQ. CDR3: CASSSRDWGSEQYF. For the CDR3, the DNA is TGCGCCAGCAGCTCCCGGGACTGGGGGAGCGAGCAGTACTTC.

This chain connects TRBV6-5 to TRBJ1-2; TRBD1 matches at 7 bases. The CDR3 is 13 residues long. CDR1 MNHEY and CDR2 SVGAGI come from the germline V gene. Trimming took 10 bases from V and 5 from J; bases not matched to a gene: 10. The CDR3 DNA follows: TGTGCCACGAGGGGGCCAGGAATTTATGGCTACACCTTC. Encoded protein: CATRGPGIYGYTF.

This sequence joins TRBV9 and TRBJ1-4; D not certain. This CDR3 spans 12 amino acids. V was trimmed by 2 bases and J by 10 bases, leaving 9 bases between them. Germline loops: CDR1 SGDLS, CDR2 YYNGEE. The DNA for the CDR3 is TGTGCCAGCAGCGTTACCGGCGGAAAACTGTTTTTT. Translating it yields CASSVTGGKLFF.

This sequence joins TRBV7-6 and TRBJ2-7, with TRBD1 matching over 7 bases. This CDR3 spans 14 amino acids. V lost 3 bases to trimming and J lost 1 base; unmatched junction nucleotides: 3. Per germline, CDR1 SGHVS and CDR2 FNYEAQ. The CDR3 DNA reads TGTGCCAGCAGCTTCCGGGACAGATCCTACGAGCAGTACTTC. This codes for CASSFRDRSYEQYF.

The chain carries TRBV27 and TRBJ2-1, with 7 bases matching TRBD1. V dropped 6 bases and J dropped 2; count of bases not matched to a gene: 4. Germline values: CDR1 MNHEY, CDR2 SMNVEV (reference sequence). The CDR3 loop spans 14 amino acids. CDR3 bases: TGTGCCAGCAGCCGGGACAGACCCTACAATGAGCAGTTCTTC. Translated, it gives CASSRDRPYNEQFF.

This chain connects TRBV4-1 to TRBJ2-5; possible D gene TRBD1, 5 bases. The V gene's germline CDR1 is MGHRA and CDR2 YSYEKL. The CDR3 length is 13 residues. V lost 4 bases and J lost 4, with 10 bases in between. The CDR3 here is CASSLNRPETQYF. The DNA for the CDR3 is TGCGCCAGCAGCCTGAACAGGCCAGAGACCCAGTACTTC.

This chain uses TRBV11-3 with TRBJ1-1, with TRBD1 matching over 7 bases. The germline V gene encodes CDR1 SGHNT and CDR2 YENEEA. J was trimmed by 5 bases and V by 5 bases; bases with no gene match: 5. The CDR3 covers 13 residues. The CDR3 DNA sequence: TGTGCCAGCAGCGCTACAGGGGAGACTGAAGCTTTCTTT. Its protein product is CASSATGETEAFF.